This T cell receptor (beta chain) appears in the sequencing data of a study of blood T cells in healthy people across ages. This CDR3 has 14 amino acids. Germline values: CDR1 DFQATT, CDR2 SNEGSKA (reference sequence). A second PCR of 7 to 11 cycles used a sample-barcoded 5' primer and a J-beta primer mix. TCRdb reprocessed the 5' RACE reads with MiXCR, giving one entry per CDR3 protein. Among approximately 700,000 distinct CDR3 sequences, 32% were seen once, and the ten largest hold 15%. The genes are TRBV20-1 and TRBJ2-5, with TRBD2 identical over 11 bases. The J call may be mistaken, given a closer DNA end match to TRBJ2-7. The sequenced sample was blood. The TCR was taken from a woman older than 75 in good health. In DNA form, the CDR3 reads TGCAGTGCTAGACTAGCGGGGGGTACCTACGAGCAGTACTTC. Translating gives CSARLAGGTYEQYF.